This T cell receptor (beta chain) was recovered during a study of response to subunit inactivated influenza vaccine. Regarding the study as a whole: Each seasonal flu vaccination may recruit only limited new T cells, authors suggested.

There are many counts of this clonotype. What it binds is not known. V was pared by 5 bases and J by 7 bases, with 13 bases of the junction left unmatched. CDR3 length equals 16 residues. Using its own MiXCR run on the RT-PCR reads, TCRdb lists one record per CDR3 protein. The table records 450,000 to 600,000 distinct CDR3 sequences, around 8% of them present only once. The V call is TRBV12-3 or TRBV12-4, the J call TRBJ2-1; 8 nucleotides align to TRBD2. This receptor was taken from a man between 50 and 69 years old who received an inactivated influenza vaccine. The sample was PBMCs from blood, taken less than 25 months after vaccination. The CDR3 is CASSPRRREEGNEQFF. The CDR3 DNA reads as TGTGCCAGCAGTCCCCGTCGGCGGGAGGAGGGGAATGAGCAGTTCTTC.